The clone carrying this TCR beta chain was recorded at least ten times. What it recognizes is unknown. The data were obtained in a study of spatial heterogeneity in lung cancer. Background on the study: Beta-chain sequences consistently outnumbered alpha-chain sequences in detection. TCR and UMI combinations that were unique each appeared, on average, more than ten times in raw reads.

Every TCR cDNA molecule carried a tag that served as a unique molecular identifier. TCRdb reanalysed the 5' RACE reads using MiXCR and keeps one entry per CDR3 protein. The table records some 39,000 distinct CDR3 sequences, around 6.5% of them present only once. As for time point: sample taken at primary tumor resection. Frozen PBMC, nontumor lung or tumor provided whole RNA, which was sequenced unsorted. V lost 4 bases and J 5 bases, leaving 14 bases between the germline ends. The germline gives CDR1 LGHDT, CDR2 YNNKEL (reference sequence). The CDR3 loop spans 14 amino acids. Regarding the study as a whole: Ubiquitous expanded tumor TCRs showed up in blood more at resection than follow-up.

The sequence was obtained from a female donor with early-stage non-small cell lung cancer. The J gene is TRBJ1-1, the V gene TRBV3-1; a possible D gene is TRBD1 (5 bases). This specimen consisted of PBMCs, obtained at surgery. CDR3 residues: CASSPGPGGTEAFF. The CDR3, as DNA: TGTGCCAGCAGCCCTGGGCCCGGGGGAACTGAAGCTTTCTTT. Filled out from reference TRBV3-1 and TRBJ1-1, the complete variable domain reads DTAVSQTPKYLVTQMGNDKSIKCEQNLGHDTMYWYKQDSKKFLKIMFSYNNKELIINETVPNRFSPKSPDKAHLNLHINSLELGDSAVYFCASSPGPGGTEAFFGQGTRLTVV.